The 5 T cell receptor beta chains below come from one sample, sequenced in a study of TET2 disruption in CD19-targeted CAR T cells. These receptors' antigens are unknown. The protocol was immunoSEQ multiplex PCR, while the TCRdb copy is restricted to in-frame clones and leaves out a portion. This sample's table has under 30,000 clones. Treatment in this sample: autologous CTL019 cells: CD19 CAR with 4-1BB and CD3 zeta domains. The sample was CD8- CAR+ T cells sorted from cultured blood T cells, taken for CD19 CAR T cell therapy. Documented subset: CD8-negative CAR-positive T cells from the infusion product. These receptors all come from a man between 65 and 85 years old with chronic lymphocytic leukemia.

As concerns this clone: A junction end diverges from the germline sequence, so it may reflect a read error. Other DNA sequences in the sample encode the same CDR3. CDR3 DNA, as far as it was read: TGTGCCAGCAGTTCCCCGGGTCGGGGAAACACT. Amino acid sequence: CASSSPGRGNT. The full CDR3 sequence reads CASSSPGRGNTIYF. This chain joins TRBV11-2 and TRBJ1-3; no definite D call. The read gets to within 3 residues of the CDR3 end, and the germline J gene fills in the rest. CDR3 length: 14 amino acids. Germline V gene lookup returns CDR1 SGHAT and CDR2 FQNNGV.

In regard to this clone: The read terminates 3 residues ahead of where the CDR3 ends, so the germline J gene completes it. The V and J genes are TRBV2 and TRBJ2-2, with 8 bases identical to TRBD2. Germline-derived CDR1 and CDR2 are SNHLY and FYNNEI. The CDR3 loop spans 15 amino acids. V shed 8 bases and J 4 bases; nucleotides not matched to a gene: 9. CDR3 sequence: CASLRGGISTGELFF. The part of the CDR3 DNA that was read is TGTGCCAGCCTCCGGGGGGGGATCTCCACCGGGGAG.

Turning to this clone: At one end the junction does not follow the germline gene, possibly because of a read error. The missing CDR3 end, 3 residues past where the read stops, is filled in from the germline J gene. The gene calls are TRBV4-2 and TRBJ2-7; 9 nucleotides line up with TRBD2. The CDR3 is 14 residues long. Germline assignment: CDR1 LGHNA and CDR2 YNFKEQ. The CDR3: CASSPGLASYEQYF. The sequenced part of the CDR3 DNA is TGCGCCAGCAGCCCGGGACTAGCATCCTACGAG.

On this clone itself: Read sequence stops 3 residues before the CDR3 end, and the germline J gene provides the missing end. The sample contains more than one DNA sequence encoding this CDR3. V usage is TRBV7-8 and J usage is TRBJ1-2, with a tentative D call TRBD1 (6 bases). V was trimmed by 4 bases and J by 5 bases, leaving 20 bases between them. The germline gives CDR1 SGHVS, CDR2 FQNEAQ. The CDR3 sequence is 16 residues long. The DNA read from the CDR3 is TGTGCCAGCAGCTCCGACAGGCGTCCTTCCCTTTATGGC. Encoded protein: CASSSDRRPSLYG. From start to end, the CDR3 is CASSSDRRPSLYGYTF. The full variable domain, completed using reference TRBV7-8 and TRBJ1-2, is GAGVSQSPRYKVAKRGQDVALRCDPISGHVSLFWYQQALGQGPEFLTYFQNEAQLDKSGLPSDRFFAERPEGSVSTLKIQRTQQEDSAVYLCASSSDRRPSLYGYTFGSGTRLTVV.

On this clone itself: The sequence runs out 3 residues before the end of the CDR3; the remainder is reconstructed from the germline J gene. This rearrangement joins TRBV10-3 to TRBJ2-7; tentatively, D is TRBD2 (6 bases). Trimming removed 0 bases from V and 4 bases from J, with 10 bases in between. CDR3 length: 14 amino acids. Germline V gene data show CDR1 as ENHRY and CDR2 as SYGVKD. CDR3 amino acids: CAISESGGWYEQYF. The sequenced CDR3 bases are TGTGCCATCAGTGAGTCTGGGGGGTGGTACGAG.